Sequencing of this TCR beta chain was carried out in a study of cytomegalovirus exposure and HLA in healthy donors. General study results and limits: In an earlier analysis, in several hundred donors, most V segments appeared productive either ~87% or ~30% of the time. Rates of TCR association differed by HLA locus in a later analysis, with DRB1 highest and HLA-C lowest.

Note on this clone: Its matching antigen is unknown.

The PCR was carried out with 60 Vbeta primers and 13 Jbeta primers. Per the original methods: There were about 88 million unique TCR beta chains by a later count, and about 12 million of them were shared. Only in-frame clones appear in the TCRdb table, and some are missing; sequencing was by immunoSEQ multiplex PCR. V and J calls and clone size are given by that table; D and trimming were obtained from the DNA. This table has fewer than 150,000 clones, 80% appearing once. The CDR3 runs 15 residues. Germline V lookup: CDR1 SEHNR, CDR2 FQNEAQ (reference sequence). Trimming stripped 5 bases from V and 0 bases from J, with 13 bases between.

This clonotype was obtained from a female donor in good health and CMV-seropositive. The source material was PBMCs. The chain carries TRBV7-9 and TRBJ1-2; perhaps TRBD1 as D (6 bases). CDR3 DNA sequence: TGTGCCAGCAGCATGGGGACAAATTCTAACTATGGCTACACCTTC. Translation: CASSMGTNSNYGYTF.